This T cell receptor (beta chain) was profiled in a study of blood T cell repertoires in COVID-19. Across the whole study: Both acute and convalescent COVID-19 samples were obtained from the United States, Italy and Spain. Sources were T cells, B-cell-depleted T cells, or PBMCs; the material itself was cDNA or gDNA.

With V trimmed by 1 base and J by 4 bases, 4 bases remained unmatched. The germline V gene encodes CDR1 LGHNA and CDR2 YSLEER. The CDR3 is made up of 16 amino acids. Assay used: immunoSEQ multiplex PCR; TCRdb lists only in-frame clones, some missing. The repertoire includes over 200,000 clones, approximately 90% of them detected once, and 2% to 2.5% sits in the top ten. This sequence was found in a young man who had recovered from COVID-19. The chain combines TRBV4-3 with TRBJ2-5; 12 bases line up with TRBD2. Sequencing used peripheral blood. In DNA form, the CDR3 reads TGCGCCAGCAGCCAAGTAACTAGCGGGGGGTCAGAGACCCAGTACTTC. It encodes CASSQVTSGGSETQYF.